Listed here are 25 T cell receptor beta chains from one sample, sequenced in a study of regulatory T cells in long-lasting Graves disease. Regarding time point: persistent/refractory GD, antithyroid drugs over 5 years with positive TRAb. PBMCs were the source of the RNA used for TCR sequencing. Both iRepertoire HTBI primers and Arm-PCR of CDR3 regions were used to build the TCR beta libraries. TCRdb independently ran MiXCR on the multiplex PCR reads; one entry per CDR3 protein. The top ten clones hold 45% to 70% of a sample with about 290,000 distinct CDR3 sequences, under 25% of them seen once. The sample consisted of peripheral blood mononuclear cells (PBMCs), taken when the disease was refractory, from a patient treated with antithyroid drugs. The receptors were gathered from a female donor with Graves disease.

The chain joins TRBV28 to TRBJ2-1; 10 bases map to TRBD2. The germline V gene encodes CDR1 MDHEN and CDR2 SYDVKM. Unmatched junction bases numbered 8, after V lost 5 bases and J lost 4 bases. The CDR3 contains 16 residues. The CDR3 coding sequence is TGTGCCAGCAGTACCCAGACTAGCGGGCCTTACAATGAGCAGTTCTTC. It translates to CASSTQTSGPYNEQFF.

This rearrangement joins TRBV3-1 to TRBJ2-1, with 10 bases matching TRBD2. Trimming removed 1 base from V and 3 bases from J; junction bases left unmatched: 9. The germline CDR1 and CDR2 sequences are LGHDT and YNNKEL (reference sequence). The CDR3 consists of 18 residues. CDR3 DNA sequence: TGTGCCAGCAGCCAAGGGGCTAGCGGGAGCTCTATCTACAATGAGCAGTTCTTC. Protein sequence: CASSQGASGSSIYNEQFF.

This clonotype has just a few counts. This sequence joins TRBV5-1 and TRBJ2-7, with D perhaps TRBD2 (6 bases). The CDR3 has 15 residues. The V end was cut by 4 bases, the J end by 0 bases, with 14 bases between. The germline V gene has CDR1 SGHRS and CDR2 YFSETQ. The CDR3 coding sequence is TGCGCCAGCAGCGTCGCGGCGGGATTCTCCTACGAGCAGTACTTC. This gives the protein CASSVAAGFSYEQYF.

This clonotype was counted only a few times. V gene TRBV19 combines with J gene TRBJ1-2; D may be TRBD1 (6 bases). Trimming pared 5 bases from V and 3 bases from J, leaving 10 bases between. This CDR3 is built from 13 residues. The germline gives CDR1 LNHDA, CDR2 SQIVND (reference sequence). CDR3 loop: CASSGGRHYGYTF. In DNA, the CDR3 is TGTGCCAGTAGTGGGGGGCGTCACTATGGCTACACCTTC.

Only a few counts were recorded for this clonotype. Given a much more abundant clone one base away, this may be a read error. CDR3 sequence reads: CASSSLHYTEALF. The CDR3 coding sequence is TGTGCCAGCAGTTCGCTTCACTACACTGAAGCTCTCTTT. The chain has TRBV6-2 or TRBV6-3 and TRBJ1-1, with D hard to call. There are 13 residues in the CDR3. Germline CDR1 reads MNHEY; CDR2 reads SVGEGT.

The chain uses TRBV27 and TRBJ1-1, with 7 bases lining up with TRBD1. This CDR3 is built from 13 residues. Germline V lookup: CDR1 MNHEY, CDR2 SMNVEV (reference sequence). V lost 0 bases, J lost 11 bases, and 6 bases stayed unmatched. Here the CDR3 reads CASSLSGGAPAFF. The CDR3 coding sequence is TGTGCCAGCAGTTTATCAGGGGGCGCCCCCGCTTTCTTT.

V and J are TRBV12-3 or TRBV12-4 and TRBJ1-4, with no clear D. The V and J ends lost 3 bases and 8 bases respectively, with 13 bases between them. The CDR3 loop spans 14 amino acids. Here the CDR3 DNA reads TGTGCCAGCAGTTTCTCCCAAAAAGGGGAAAAACTGTTTTTT. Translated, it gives CASSFSQKGEKLFF.

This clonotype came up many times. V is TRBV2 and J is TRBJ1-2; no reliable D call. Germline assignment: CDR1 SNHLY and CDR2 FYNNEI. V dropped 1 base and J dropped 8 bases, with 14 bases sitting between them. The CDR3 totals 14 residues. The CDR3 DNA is TGTGCCAGCAGTGAAGATATGAGGCGAATAGGCTACACCTTC. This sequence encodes CASSEDMRRIGYTF.

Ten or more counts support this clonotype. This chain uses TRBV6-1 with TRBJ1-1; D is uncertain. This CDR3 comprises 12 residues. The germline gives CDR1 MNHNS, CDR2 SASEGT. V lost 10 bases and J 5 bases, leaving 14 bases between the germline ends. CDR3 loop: CATISPGTEAFF. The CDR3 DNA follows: TGTGCCACCATCTCCCCGGGGACTGAAGCTTTCTTT.

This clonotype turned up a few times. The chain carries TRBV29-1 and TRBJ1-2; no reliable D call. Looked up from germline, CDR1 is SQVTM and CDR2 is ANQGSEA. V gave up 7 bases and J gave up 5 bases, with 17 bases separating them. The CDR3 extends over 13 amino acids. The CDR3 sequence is CSALPEGQYGYTF. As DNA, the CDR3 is TGCAGCGCCCTACCCGAGGGTCAGTATGGCTACACCTTC.

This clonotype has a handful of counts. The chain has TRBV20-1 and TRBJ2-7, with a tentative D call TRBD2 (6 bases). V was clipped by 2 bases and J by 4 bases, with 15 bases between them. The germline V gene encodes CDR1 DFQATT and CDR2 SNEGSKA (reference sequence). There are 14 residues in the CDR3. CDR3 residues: CSARRIRDFYEQYF. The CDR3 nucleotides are TGCAGTGCTAGACGTATCCGGGACTTTTACGAGCAGTACTTC.

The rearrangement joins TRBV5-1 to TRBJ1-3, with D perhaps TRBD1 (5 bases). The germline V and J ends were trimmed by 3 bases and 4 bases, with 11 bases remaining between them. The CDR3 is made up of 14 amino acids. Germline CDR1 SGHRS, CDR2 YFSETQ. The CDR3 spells CASSSGQKGNTIYF. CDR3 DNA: TGCGCCAGCAGCTCAGGACAAAAAGGAAACACCATATATTTT. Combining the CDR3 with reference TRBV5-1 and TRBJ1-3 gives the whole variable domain KAGVTQTPRYLIKTRGQQVTLSCSPISGHRSVSWYQQTPGQGLQFLFEYFSETQRNKGNFPGRFSGRQFSNSRSEMNVSTLELGDSALYLCASSSGQKGNTIYFGEGSWLTVV.

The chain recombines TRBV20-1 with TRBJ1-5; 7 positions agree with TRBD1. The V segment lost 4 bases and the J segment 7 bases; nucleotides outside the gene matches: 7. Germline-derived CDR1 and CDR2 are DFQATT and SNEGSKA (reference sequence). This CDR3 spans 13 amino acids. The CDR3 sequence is CSANRQGDQPQHF. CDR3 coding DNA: TGCAGTGCTAACCGACAGGGCGACCAGCCCCAGCATTTT.

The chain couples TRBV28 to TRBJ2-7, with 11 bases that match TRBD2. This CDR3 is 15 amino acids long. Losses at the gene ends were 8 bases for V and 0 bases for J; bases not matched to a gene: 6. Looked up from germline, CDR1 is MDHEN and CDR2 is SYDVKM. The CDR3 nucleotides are TGTGCCAGCTGTCCCACTAGCGGGAGCTCCTACGAGCAGTACTTC. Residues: CASCPTSGSSYEQYF.

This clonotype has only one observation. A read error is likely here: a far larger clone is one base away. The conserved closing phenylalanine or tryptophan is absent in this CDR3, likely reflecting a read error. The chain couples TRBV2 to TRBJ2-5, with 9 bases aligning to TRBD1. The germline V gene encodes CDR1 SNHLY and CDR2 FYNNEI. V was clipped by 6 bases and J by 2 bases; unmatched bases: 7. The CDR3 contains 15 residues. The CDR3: CASSLQGAKQETQYL. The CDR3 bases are TGTGCCAGCAGCCTACAGGGGGCCAAACAAGAGACCCAGTACCTC.

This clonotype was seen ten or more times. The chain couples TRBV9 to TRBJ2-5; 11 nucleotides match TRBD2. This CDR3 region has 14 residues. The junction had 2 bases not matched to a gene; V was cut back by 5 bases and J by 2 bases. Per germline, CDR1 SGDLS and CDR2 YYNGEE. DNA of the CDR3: TGTGCCAGCAGTAGACTAGCGGGGCAAGAGACCCAGTACTTC. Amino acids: CASSRLAGQETQYF.

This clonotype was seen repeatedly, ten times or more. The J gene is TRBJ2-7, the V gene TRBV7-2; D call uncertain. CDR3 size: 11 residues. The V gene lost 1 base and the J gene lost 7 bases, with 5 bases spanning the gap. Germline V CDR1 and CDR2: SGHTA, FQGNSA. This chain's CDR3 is CASSLGTEQYF. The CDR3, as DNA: TGTGCCAGCAGCTTAGGGACGGAGCAGTACTTC.

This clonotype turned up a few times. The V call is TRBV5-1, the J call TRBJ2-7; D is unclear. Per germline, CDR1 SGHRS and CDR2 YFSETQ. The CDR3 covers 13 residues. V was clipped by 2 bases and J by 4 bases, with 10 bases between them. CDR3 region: CASSFDATYEQYF. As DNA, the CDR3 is TGCGCCAGCAGCTTCGACGCCACGTACGAGCAGTACTTC.

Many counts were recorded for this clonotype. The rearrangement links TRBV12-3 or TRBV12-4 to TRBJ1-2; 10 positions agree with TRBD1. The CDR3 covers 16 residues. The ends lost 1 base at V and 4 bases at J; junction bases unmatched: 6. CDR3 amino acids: CASSLVTGGSFYGYTF. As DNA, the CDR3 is TGTGCCAGCAGTTTAGTGACAGGGGGCAGTTTCTATGGCTACACCTTC.

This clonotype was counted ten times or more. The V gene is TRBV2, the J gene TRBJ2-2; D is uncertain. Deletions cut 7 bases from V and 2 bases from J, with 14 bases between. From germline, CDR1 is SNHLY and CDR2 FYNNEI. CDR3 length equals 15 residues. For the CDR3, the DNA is TGTGCCAGCACATCGGAGCCTTTCAACACCGGGGAGCTGTTTTTT. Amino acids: CASTSEPFNTGELFF.

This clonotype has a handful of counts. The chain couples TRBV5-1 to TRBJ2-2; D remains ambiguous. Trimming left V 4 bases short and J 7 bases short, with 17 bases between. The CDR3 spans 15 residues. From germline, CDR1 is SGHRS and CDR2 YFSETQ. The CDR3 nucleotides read TGCGCCAGCAGCCATGGGAACGGTTTGGGCGGGGAGCTGTTTTTT. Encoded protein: CASSHGNGLGGELFF.

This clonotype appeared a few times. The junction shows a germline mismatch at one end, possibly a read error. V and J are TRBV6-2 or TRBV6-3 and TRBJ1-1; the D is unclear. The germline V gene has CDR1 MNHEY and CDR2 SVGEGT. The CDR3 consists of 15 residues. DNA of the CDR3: TGTGCCGGCAGTTACTCATTCGGTCGCCCGACTGAAGCTTTCTTT. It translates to CAGSYSFGRPTEAFF.

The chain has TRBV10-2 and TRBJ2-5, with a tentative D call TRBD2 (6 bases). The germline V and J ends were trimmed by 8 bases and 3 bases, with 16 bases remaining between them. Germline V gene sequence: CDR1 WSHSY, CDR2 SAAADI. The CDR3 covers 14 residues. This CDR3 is CASRGGSGEETQYF. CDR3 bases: TGCGCCAGCCGTGGGGGGAGTGGGGAAGAGACCCAGTACTTC.

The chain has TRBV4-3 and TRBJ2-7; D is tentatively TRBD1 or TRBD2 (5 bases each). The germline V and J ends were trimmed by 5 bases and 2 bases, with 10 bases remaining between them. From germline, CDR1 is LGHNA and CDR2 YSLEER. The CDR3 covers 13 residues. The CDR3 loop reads CASSWDQTYEQYF. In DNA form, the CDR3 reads TGCGCCAGCAGCTGGGACCAGACCTACGAGCAGTACTTC.

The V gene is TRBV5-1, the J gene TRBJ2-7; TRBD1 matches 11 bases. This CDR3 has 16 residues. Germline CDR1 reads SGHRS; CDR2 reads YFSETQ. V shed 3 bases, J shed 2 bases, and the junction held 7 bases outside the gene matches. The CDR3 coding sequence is TGCGCCAGCAGCTGGCTCCCGGGACAGGGGGCCTACGAGCAGTACTTC. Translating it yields CASSWLPGQGAYEQYF. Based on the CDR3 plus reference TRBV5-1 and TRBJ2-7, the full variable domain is KAGVTQTPRYLIKTRGQQVTLSCSPISGHRSVSWYQQTPGQGLQFLFEYFSETQRNKGNFPGRFSGRQFSNSRSEMNVSTLELGDSALYLCASSWLPGQGAYEQYFGPGTRLTVT.